This T cell receptor (beta chain) appears in the sequencing data of a study of Graves' ophthalmopathy and Graves' hyperthyroidism. Looking at the study overall: Pretreatment peripheral blood was obtained at initial diagnosis.

Uncontrolled infections, pregnancy, lactation or other autoimmune diseases led to patient exclusion. This clonotype was detected ten times or more. Researchers took RNA transcripts and amplified TCR beta CDR3 regions from them. RT-PCR was first run with HTBI primers, then multiplex PCR in a second round. TCRdb used MiXCR to reprocess the multiplex PCR reads, holding one entry per CDR3 protein. The data show some 350,000 distinct CDR3 sequences, about 18% seen once. Trimming stripped 8 bases from V and 0 bases from J, with 16 bases between. The CDR3 length is 15 residues. Per the germline V gene, CDR1 is ENHRY and CDR2 is SYGVKD.

Sequenced input: peripheral blood. This chain uses TRBV10-3 with TRBJ1-1, with a weak D call TRBD1 (6 bases). The sequence came from an adult woman with stable Graves' hyperthyroidism. The CDR3 coding sequence is TGTGCCATCGCTGGGCAGGGGTTGTTGAACACTGAAGCTTTCTTT. Translating gives CAIAGQGLLNTEAFF.